This paragraph reports one T cell receptor beta chain. The antigen remains unidentified. The data were taken from a study of cytotoxic CD8 clonotypes in ibrutinib-treated CLL. Study results and limitations: Relative to age-matched healthy donors, clonality at baseline was higher, and it tracked circulating CD8+ T-cell counts.

Target depth was 1 in 200,000 to 1 in 1 million T cells, about 10x per clonotype. Only in-frame clones appear in the TCRdb table, and some are missing; sequencing was by immunoSEQ multiplex PCR. The sample carries around 310,000 clones, roughly 79% recorded once. The germline V gene encodes CDR1 SEHNR and CDR2 FQNEAQ (reference sequence). V was clipped by 7 bases and J by 4 bases, with 8 bases between them. The CDR3 sequence is 12 residues long. With cryopreserved PBMCs as the source, roughly 2 micrograms of genomic DNA went to TCR beta libraries. Sample: PBMCs, taken before ibrutinib treatment. This receptor was identified in a human donor with chronic lymphocytic leukemia. The chain combines TRBV7-9 with TRBJ2-1, with D possibly matching TRBD1 (5 bases). Written as DNA, the CDR3 is TGTGCCAGCAATCGACAGTACAATGAGCAGTTCTTC. Encoded protein: CASNRQYNEQFF.